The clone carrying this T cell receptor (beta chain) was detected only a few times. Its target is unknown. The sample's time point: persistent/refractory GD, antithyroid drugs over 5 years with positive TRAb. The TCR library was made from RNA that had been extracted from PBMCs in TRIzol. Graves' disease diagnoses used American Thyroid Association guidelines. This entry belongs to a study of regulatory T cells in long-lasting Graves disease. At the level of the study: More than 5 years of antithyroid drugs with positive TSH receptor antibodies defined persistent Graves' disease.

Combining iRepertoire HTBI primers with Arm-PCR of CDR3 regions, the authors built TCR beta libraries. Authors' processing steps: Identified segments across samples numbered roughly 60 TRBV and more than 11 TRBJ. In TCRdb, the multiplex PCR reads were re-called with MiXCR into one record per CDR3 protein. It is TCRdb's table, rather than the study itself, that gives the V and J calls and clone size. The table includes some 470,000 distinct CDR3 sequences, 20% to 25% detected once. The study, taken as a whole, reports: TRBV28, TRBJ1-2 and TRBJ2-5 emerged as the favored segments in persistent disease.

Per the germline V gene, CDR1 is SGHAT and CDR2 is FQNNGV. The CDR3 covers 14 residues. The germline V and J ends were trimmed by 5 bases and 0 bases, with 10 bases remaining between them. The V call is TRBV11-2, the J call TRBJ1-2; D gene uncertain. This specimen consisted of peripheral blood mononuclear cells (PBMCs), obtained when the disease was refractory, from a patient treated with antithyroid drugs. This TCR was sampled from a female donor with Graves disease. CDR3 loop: CASSRRAANYGYTF. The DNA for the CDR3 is TGTGCCAGCAGCCGACGAGCTGCTAACTATGGCTACACCTTC.